This T cell receptor beta chain was documented in a study of T cells in localized non-small cell lung cancer. General study findings and limits: Longer overall survival was seen with higher T cell density measured in blood. A median of 57 of the top 100 tumor clones appeared in adjacent lung, which was paired and uninvolved.

Concerning this clone itself: Its target is not known.

Data came from immunoSEQ multiplex PCR; TCRdb stores just in-frame clones and leaves some out. The table lists more than 45,000 clones, 86% of them singletons. Germline CDR1 SGHDT, CDR2 YYEEEE. The J segment lost 5 bases and the V segment lost 2 bases, leaving 7 bases of the junction unmatched. There are 15 residues in the CDR3. The receptor was isolated from a man aged 35 to 69 with stage II lung adenocarcinoma. The sequences come from PBMCs, collected before any cancer treatment. V gene TRBV5-6 combines with J gene TRBJ2-1; 7 nucleotides agree with TRBD1. Here the CDR3 DNA reads TGTGCCAGCAGCTTCCTAGGGGACAGCGACAATGAGCAGTTCTTC. Its protein product is CASSFLGDSDNEQFF. Filled out from reference TRBV5-6 and TRBJ2-1, the complete variable domain reads DAGVTQSPTHLIKTRGQQVTLRCSPKSGHDTVSWYQQALGQGPQFIFQYYEEEERQRGNFPDRFSGHQFPNYSSELNVNALLLGDSALYLCASSFLGDSDNEQFFGPGTRLTVL.